Below are 2 T cell receptor beta chains sequenced from a single sample in a study of T cell repertoires in cytomegalovirus infection. One entry per CDR3 protein, called by TCRdb with MiXCR from the reads. The table includes almost 300,000 distinct CDR3 sequences, approximately 8.9% detected once. The sequencing sample was made of PBMCs. Source of these receptors: a human donor in good health (CMV status not recorded). Some clones in this sample may be carry-over from other donors' samples.

This clonotype was counted at least ten times. This chain links TRBV12-3 or TRBV12-4 with TRBJ2-1; D gene uncertain. Trimming removed 5 bases at V and 5 bases at J, with 13 bases between. This CDR3 region has 14 residues. CDR3 sequence reads: CASSPSGFNNEQFF. The DNA of the CDR3 is TGTGCCAGCAGTCCCTCGGGCTTTAACAATGAGCAGTTCTTC.

About this clonotype: With a much larger clone just one base away, this may be a read error. This chain uses TRBV20-1 with TRBJ2-4; TRBD1 is a possible D gene (6 bases). CDR1 and CDR2 (germline): DFQATT, SNEGSKA (reference sequence). The CDR3 contains 13 residues. DNA for the CDR3: TGCAGTGCTCGACAGGTGTCGGGAAACATTCTGTACTTC. It codes for CSARQVSGNILYF.